Below, 15 T cell receptor beta chains from the same sample are listed, as sequenced in a study of shared clonotypes between healthy human individuals. Data came from immunoSEQ multiplex PCR; TCRdb stores just in-frame clones and leaves some out. Of 190,000 or so clones detected, 80% to 95% appear once; the ten largest clones hold 0.067%. The sequenced sample consisted of naive CD4+ T cells sorted from blood. Subset meaning: CD45RA+ positively selected. These receptors all come from a woman aged 25 to 39 in good health.

The J gene is TRBJ2-7, the V gene TRBV5-4; D may correspond to TRBD1 or TRBD2 (5 bases each). V gave up 0 bases and J gave up 4 bases, with 11 bases separating them. This CDR3 contains 14 residues. Per the germline V gene, CDR1 is SGHNT and CDR2 is YYREEE (reference sequence). Here the CDR3 reads CASSLGGSRYEQYF. The CDR3 DNA reads TGTGCCAGCAGCTTGGGGGGGTCCCGGTACGAGCAGTACTTC.

The V and J genes are TRBV5-5 and TRBJ1-2, with D possibly matching TRBD1 (6 bases). The CDR3 covers 15 residues. Germline V CDR1 and CDR2: SGHKS, YYEKEE (reference sequence). Trimming removed 0 bases from V and 2 bases from J, with 11 bases in between. The CDR3 sequence: CASSLAGQRNYGYTF. The CDR3, as DNA: TGTGCCAGCAGCTTGGCCGGACAGAGGAACTATGGCTACACCTTC.

The chain uses TRBV11-2 and TRBJ2-7; D call uncertain. The CDR3 spans 14 residues. Germline CDR1 SGHAT, CDR2 FQNNGV. V lost 1 base, J lost 2 bases, and 9 bases lay in between. CDR3 amino acids: CASSLVANPYEQYF. CDR3 nucleotide sequence: TGTGCCAGCAGCTTAGTAGCTAATCCCTACGAGCAGTACTTC.

The rearrangement joins TRBV28 to TRBJ2-7; TRBD2 might be the D (5 bases). The CDR3 contains 12 residues. Trimming left V 5 bases short and J 4 bases short, with 9 bases between. Looked up from germline, CDR1 is MDHEN and CDR2 is SYDVKM. This chain's CDR3 is CASSETRYEQYF. In DNA, the CDR3 is TGTGCCAGCAGTGAAACTAGATACGAGCAGTACTTC.

The J gene is TRBJ2-7, the V gene TRBV27; 9 bases agree with TRBD2. With V trimmed by 1 base and J by 4 bases, 8 bases remained unmatched. Germline loops: CDR1 MNHEY, CDR2 SMNVEV (reference sequence). The CDR3 is 16 amino acids. The CDR3 DNA sequence: TGTGCCAGCAGTTTATTAGCTAGCGGGGTGGGGTACGAGCAGTACTTC. Translated, it gives CASSLLASGVGYEQYF.

The chain couples TRBV2 to TRBJ1-4, with 8 bases lining up with TRBD1. The CDR3 covers 14 residues. The ends lost 6 bases at V and 7 bases at J; junction bases unmatched: 7. Germline lookup yields CDR1 SNHLY and CDR2 FYNNEI. CDR3 residues: CASRLDRVGEKLFF. The CDR3 DNA is TGTGCCAGCAGACTGGACAGGGTCGGTGAAAAACTGTTTTTT.

The chain is built from TRBV6-6 and TRBJ2-2; 11 bases align to TRBD2. V shed 6 bases, J shed 7 bases, and the junction held 7 bases outside the gene matches. Germline V lookup: CDR1 MNHNY, CDR2 SVGAGI (reference sequence). The CDR3 totals 15 residues. The CDR3 DNA reads as TGTGCCAGCAGGGATAGCGGGAGGGGGAACGGGGAGCTGTTTTTT. Translating gives CASRDSGRGNGELFF.

This clone showed up just a few times. This chain connects TRBV30 to TRBJ1-5, with D unresolved. This CDR3 is 14 amino acids long. Germline V gives CDR1 GTSNPN, CDR2 SVGIG (reference sequence). With 2 bases removed from V and 2 bases from J, the gap between germline ends came to 10 bases. The CDR3 sequence is CAWSNGLGNQPQHF. CDR3 in DNA: TGTGCCTGGAGTAACGGTTTGGGCAATCAGCCCCAGCATTTT.

The V gene is TRBV6-6, the J gene TRBJ2-2; possibly TRBD1 for D (6 bases). Trimming left V 2 bases short and J 6 bases short, with 13 bases between. The CDR3 extends over 15 amino acids. Germline CDR1 and CDR2: MNHNY and SVGAGI (reference sequence). Here the CDR3 reads CASSYVGATAGELFF. CDR3 DNA: TGTGCCAGCAGTTACGTGGGGGCAACGGCCGGGGAGCTGTTTTTT.

This sequence joins TRBV10-1 and TRBJ2-2; D not certain. Trimming took 5 bases from V and 6 from J, leaving 10 bases between them. CDR1 and CDR2 (germline): WNHNN, SYGVQD (reference sequence). The CDR3 runs 13 residues. The CDR3 DNA is TGCGCCAGCAGTAACCGCGTGGCCGGGGAGCTGTTTTTT. Protein sequence: CASSNRVAGELFF.

This sequence joins TRBV27 and TRBJ1-2, with D possibly matching TRBD1 (6 bases). CDR3 size: 13 residues. CDR1 MNHEY and CDR2 SMNVEV come from the germline V gene (reference sequence). Trimming cost V 5 bases and J 6 bases, with 13 bases left between them. The CDR3 nucleotides read TGTGCCAGCAGTAGGAGGGGGGTACATGGCTACACCTTC. Its translation: CASSRRGVHGYTF.

This clone was seen once. This chain links TRBV10-3 with TRBJ2-7; the match to TRBD1 covers 8 bases. Germline values: CDR1 ENHRY, CDR2 SYGVKD. V was clipped by 4 bases and J by 3 bases; unmatched bases: 11. This CDR3 is built from 16 residues. CDR3 bases: TGTGCCATCAGTGTTACCACAGGGGGGTTAAACTACGAGCAGTACTTC. It encodes CAISVTTGGLNYEQYF.

The rearrangement links TRBV18 to TRBJ1-2; tentatively, D is TRBD1 (5 bases). Trimming cost V 2 bases and J 0 bases, with 13 bases left between them. Looked up from germline, CDR1 is KGHSH and CDR2 is LQKENI. This CDR3 has 16 amino acids. The CDR3 nucleotides are TGTGCCAGCTCACCAGAGGGGTTGTGGGCTAACTATGGCTACACCTTC. Its translation: CASSPEGLWANYGYTF.

The chain joins TRBV27 to TRBJ2-7; 13 bases map to TRBD2. Germline V gene sequence: CDR1 MNHEY, CDR2 SMNVEV (reference sequence). There are 17 residues in the CDR3. The ends lost 3 bases at V and 4 bases at J; junction bases unmatched: 9. CDR3 in amino acids: CASSFWGTSGDQYEQYF. CDR3 bases: TGTGCCAGCAGTTTCTGGGGGACTAGCGGGGATCAGTACGAGCAGTACTTC.

This clone was found once. The chain links TRBV29-1 to TRBJ1-4; TRBD1 matches at 10 bases. CDR1 is SQVTM and CDR2 is ANQGSEA in the germline V gene. V was clipped by 3 bases and J by 8 bases; unmatched bases: 6. There are 14 residues in the CDR3. Here the CDR3 DNA reads TGCAGCGTTGATCCGGGACAGGGGAACGAAAAACTGTTTTTT. As protein: CSVDPGQGNEKLFF.